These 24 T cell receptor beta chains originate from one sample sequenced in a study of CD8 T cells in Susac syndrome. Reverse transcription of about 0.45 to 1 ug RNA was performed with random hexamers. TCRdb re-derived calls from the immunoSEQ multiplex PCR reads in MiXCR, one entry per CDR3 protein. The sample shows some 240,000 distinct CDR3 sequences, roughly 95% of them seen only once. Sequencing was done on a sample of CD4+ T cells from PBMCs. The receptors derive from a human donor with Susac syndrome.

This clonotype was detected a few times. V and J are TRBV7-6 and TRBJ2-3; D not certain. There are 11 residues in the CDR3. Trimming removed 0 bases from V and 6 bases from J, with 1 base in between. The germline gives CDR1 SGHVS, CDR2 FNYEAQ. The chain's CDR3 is CASSLADTQYF. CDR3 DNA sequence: TGTGCCAGCAGCTTAGCGGATACGCAGTATTTT.

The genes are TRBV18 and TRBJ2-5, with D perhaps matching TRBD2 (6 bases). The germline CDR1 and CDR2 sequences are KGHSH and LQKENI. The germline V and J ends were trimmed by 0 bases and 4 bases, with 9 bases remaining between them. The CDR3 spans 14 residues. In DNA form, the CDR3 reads TGTGCCAGCTCACCACCAGGGCGGGGAGAGACCCAGTACTTC. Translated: CASSPPGRGETQYF.

CDR3 in amino acids: CASSTKGLNTEAFF. CDR3 DNA: TGTGCCAGCAGTACCAAGGGGTTGAACACTGAAGCTTTCTTT. This chain uses TRBV7-9 with TRBJ1-1; D may be TRBD1 (5 bases). Trimming shortened V by 6 bases and J by 0 bases, and 11 bases separated the two germline ends. The CDR3 runs 14 residues. In germline, CDR1 is SEHNR, CDR2 FQNEAQ (reference sequence). Based on the CDR3 plus reference TRBV7-9 and TRBJ1-1, the full variable domain is DTGVSQNPRHKITKRGQNVTFRCDPISEHNRLYWYRQTLGQGPEFLTYFQNEAQLEKSRLLSDRFSAERPKGSFSTLEIQRTEQGDSAMYLCASSTKGLNTEAFFGQGTRLTVV.

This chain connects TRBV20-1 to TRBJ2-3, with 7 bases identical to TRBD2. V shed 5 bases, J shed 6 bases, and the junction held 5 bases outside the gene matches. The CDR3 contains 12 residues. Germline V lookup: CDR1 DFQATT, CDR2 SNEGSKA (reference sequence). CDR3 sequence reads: CSAPTSPDTQYF. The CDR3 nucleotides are TGCAGTGCTCCGACTAGCCCCGATACGCAGTATTTT.

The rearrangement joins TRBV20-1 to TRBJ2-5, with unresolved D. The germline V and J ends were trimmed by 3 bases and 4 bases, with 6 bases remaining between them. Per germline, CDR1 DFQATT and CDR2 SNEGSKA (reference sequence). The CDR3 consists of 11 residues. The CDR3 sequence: CSASPPETQYF. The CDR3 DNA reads TGCAGTGCTAGCCCCCCAGAGACCCAGTACTTC.

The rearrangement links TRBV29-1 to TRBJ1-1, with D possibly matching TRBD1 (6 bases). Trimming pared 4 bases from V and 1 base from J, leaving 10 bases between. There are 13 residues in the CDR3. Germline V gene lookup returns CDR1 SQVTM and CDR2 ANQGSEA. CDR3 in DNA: TGCAGCGTTGTCAGGGGCGCGAACACTGAAGCTTTCTTT. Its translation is CSVVRGANTEAFF.

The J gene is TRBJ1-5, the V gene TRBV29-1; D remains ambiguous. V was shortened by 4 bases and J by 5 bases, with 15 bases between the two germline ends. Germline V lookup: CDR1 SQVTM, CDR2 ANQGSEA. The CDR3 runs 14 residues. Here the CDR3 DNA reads TGCAGCGTTGTTCTCCCCACTTTGGATCAGCCCCAGCATTTT. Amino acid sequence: CSVVLPTLDQPQHF.

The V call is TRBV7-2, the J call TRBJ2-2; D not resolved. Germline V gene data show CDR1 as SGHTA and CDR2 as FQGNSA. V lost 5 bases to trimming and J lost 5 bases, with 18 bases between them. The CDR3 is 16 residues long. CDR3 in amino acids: CASSHPTVHVTGELFF. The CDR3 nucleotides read TGTGCCAGCAGCCACCCGACGGTCCACGTTACCGGGGAGCTGTTTTTT.

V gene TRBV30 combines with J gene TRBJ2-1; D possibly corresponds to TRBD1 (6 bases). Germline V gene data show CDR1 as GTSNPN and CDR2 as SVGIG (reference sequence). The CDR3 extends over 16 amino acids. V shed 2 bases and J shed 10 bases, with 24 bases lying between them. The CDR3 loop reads CAWSHPNGQGIGEQFF. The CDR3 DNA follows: TGTGCCTGGAGTCACCCCAATGGGCAGGGGATCGGGGAGCAGTTCTTC.

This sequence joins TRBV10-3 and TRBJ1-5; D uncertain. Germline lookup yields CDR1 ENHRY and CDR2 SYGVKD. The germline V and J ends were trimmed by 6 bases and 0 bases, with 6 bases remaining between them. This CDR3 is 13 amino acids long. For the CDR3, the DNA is TGTGCCATCAGCGAAGTTAGCAATCAGCCCCAGCATTTT. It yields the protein CAISEVSNQPQHF.

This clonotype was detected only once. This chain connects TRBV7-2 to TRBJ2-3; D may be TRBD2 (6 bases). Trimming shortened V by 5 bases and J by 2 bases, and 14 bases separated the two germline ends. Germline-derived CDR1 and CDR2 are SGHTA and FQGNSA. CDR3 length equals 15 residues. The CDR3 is CASSARTGVTDTQYF. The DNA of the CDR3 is TGTGCCAGCAGCGCGCGAACGGGGGTCACAGATACGCAGTATTTT.

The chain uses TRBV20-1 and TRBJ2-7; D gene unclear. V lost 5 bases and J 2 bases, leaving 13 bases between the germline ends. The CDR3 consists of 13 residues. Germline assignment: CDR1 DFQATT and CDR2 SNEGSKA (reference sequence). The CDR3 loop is CSAPRLGTYEQYF. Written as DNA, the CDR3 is TGCAGTGCTCCCCGACTCGGAACCTACGAGCAGTACTTC.

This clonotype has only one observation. The CDR3 DNA sequence: TGTGCCAGCAGTTTACTAGGCGGGAGAGGCTTAAATGAGCAGTTCTTC. Encoded protein: CASSLLGGRGLNEQFF. The genes are TRBV12-3 or TRBV12-4 and TRBJ2-1; TRBD2 aligns across 7 bases. The CDR3 is 16 amino acids. After removal of 2 bases from V and 7 bases from J, the junction contained 11 bases not matched to a gene.

In DNA form, the CDR3 reads TGCGCCAGCAGCTCACAGGGTAGGGACGAGCAGTACTTC. It translates to CASSSQGRDEQYF. This rearrangement joins TRBV5-1 to TRBJ2-7; D might be TRBD1 (6 bases). V lost 3 bases, J lost 5 bases, and 12 bases lay in between. CDR1 and CDR2 (germline): SGHRS, YFSETQ. The CDR3 has 13 residues.

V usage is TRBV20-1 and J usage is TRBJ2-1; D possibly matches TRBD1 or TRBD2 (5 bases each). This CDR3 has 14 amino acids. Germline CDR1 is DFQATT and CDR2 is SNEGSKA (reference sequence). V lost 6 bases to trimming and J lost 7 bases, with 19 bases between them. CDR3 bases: TGCAGTGCCCGCTCGGGGACGACTTATAATGAGCAGTTCTTC. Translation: CSARSGTTYNEQFF.

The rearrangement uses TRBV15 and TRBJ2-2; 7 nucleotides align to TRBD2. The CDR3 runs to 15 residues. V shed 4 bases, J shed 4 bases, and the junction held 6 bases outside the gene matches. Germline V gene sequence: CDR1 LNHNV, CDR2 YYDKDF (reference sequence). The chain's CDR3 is CATSKAGASTGELFF. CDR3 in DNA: TGTGCCACCAGCAAGGCGGGAGCGAGCACCGGGGAGCTGTTTTTT.

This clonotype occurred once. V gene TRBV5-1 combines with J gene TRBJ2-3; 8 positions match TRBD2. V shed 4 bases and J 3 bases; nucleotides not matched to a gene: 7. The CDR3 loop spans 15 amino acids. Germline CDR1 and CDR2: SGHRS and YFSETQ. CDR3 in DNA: TGCGCCAGCAGCCTCAGCGGGAGCGGGACAGATACGCAGTATTTT. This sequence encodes CASSLSGSGTDTQYF.

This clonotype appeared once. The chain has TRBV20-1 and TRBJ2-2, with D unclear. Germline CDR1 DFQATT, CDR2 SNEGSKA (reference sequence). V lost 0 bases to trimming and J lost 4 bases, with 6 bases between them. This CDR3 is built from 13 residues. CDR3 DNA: TGCAGTGCTAGAGATAGGGTCACCGGGGAGCTGTTTTTT. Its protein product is CSARDRVTGELFF.

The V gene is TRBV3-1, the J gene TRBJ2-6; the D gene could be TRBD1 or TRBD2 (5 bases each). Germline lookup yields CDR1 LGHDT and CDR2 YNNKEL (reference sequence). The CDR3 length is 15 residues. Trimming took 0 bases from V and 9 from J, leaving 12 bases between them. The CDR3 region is CASSQDLGGVNVLTF. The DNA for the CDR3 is TGTGCCAGCAGCCAAGATCTTGGGGGAGTCAACGTCCTGACTTTC.

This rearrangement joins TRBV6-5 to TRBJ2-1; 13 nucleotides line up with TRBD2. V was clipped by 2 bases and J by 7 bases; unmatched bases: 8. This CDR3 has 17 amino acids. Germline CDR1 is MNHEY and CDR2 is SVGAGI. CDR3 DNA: TGTGCCAGCAGTTACGGGGGGACTAGCGGGACAAAGAATGAGCAGTTCTTC. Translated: CASSYGGTSGTKNEQFF.

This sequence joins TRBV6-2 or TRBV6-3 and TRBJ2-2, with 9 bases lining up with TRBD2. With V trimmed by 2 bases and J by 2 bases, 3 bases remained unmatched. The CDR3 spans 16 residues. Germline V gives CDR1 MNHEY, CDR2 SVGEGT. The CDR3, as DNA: TGTGCCAGCAGTTACACGACTAGCGGCAACACCGGGGAGCTGTTTTTT. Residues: CASSYTTSGNTGELFF.

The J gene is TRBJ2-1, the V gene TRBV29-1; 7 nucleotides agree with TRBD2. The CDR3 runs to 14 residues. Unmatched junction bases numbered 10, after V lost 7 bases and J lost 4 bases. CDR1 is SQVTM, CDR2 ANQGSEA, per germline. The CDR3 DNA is TGCAGCGCCACAAGAGCGGGGAATTACAATGAGCAGTTCTTC. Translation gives CSATRAGNYNEQFF.

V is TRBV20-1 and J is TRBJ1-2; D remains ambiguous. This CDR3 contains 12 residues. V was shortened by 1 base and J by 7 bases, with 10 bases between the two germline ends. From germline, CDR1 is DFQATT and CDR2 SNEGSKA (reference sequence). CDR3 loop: CSARASGGGYTF. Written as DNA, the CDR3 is TGCAGTGCTAGAGCGAGCGGTGGTGGCTACACCTTC.

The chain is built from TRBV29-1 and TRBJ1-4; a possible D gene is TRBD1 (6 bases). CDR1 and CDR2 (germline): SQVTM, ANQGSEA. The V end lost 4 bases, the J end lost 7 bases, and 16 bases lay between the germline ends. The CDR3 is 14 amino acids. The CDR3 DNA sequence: TGCAGCGTTGCAACGACAGGACTACCTGAAAAACTGTTTTTT. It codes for CSVATTGLPEKLFF.